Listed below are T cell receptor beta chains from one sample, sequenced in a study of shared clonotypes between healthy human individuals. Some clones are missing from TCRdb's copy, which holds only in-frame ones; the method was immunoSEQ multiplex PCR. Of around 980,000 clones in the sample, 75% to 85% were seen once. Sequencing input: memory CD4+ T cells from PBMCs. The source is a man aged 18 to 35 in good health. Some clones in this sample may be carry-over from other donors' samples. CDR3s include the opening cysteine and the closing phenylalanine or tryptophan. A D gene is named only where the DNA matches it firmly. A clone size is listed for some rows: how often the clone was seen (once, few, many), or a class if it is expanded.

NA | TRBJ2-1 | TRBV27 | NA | CASSLRPQSNEQFF | TGTGCCAGCAGTTTGAGGCCTCAATCCAATGAGCAGTTCTTC
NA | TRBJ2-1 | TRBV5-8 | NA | CASSLGRDYHSDEQFF | TGTGCCAGCAGCTTGGGGAGAGATTACCATAGCGATGAGCAGTTCTTC
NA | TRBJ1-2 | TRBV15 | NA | CATSRDYHEGYTF | TGTGCCACCAGCAGAGATTACCACGAAGGCTACACCTTC
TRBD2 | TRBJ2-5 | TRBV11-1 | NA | CASSPGLAGTKETQYF | TGTGCCAGCAGCCCGGGACTAGCGGGTACCAAAGAGACCCAGTACTTC
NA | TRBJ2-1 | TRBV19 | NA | CASSPGGYNEQFF | TGTGCCAGTAGTCCCGGGGGCTACAATGAGCAGTTCTTC
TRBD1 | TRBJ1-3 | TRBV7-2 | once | CASSWNRGRSGNTIYF | TGTGCCAGCAGCTGGAACAGGGGTCGCTCTGGAAACACCATATATTTT
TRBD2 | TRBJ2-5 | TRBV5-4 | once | CASSLGLAGVIGVETQYF | TGTGCCAGCAGCTTGGGACTAGCGGGAGTAATTGGGGTCGAGACCCAGTACTTC
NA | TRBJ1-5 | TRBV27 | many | CASIHPERGNQPQHF | TGTGCCAGCATACACCCGGAGAGGGGCAATCAGCCCCAGCATTTT
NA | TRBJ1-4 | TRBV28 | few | CASSPGAGGQAGKLFF | TGTGCCAGCAGTCCGGGGGCCGGGGGGCAAGCTGGAAAACTGTTTTTT
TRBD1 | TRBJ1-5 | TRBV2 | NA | CASSGQGLSQPQHF | TGTGCCAGCAGCGGACAGGGACTTAGTCAGCCCCAGCACTTT
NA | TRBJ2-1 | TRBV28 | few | CASSYHVSSYNEQFF | TGTGCCAGCAGTTACCACGTCAGCTCCTACAATGAGCAGTTCTTC
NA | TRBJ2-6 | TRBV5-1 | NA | CASSPAPGGSGANVLTF | TGCGCCAGCAGCCCTGCGCCTGGGGGGTCTGGGGCCAACGTCCTGACTTTC
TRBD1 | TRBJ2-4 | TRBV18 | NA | CASSPPPGQGAIAKNIQYF | TGTGCCAGCTCACCTCCTCCGGGACAGGGGGCGATTGCCAAAAACATTCAGTACTTC
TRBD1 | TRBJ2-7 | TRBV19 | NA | CATREVGTGSHEQYF | TGTGCCACCCGGGAGGTCGGGACAGGGAGCCACGAGCAGTACTTC
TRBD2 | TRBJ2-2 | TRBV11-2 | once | CASSPRSGREGLGTGELFF | TGTGCCAGCAGCCCCCGGTCGGGGCGGGAGGGCCTGGGCACCGGGGAGCTGTTTTTT
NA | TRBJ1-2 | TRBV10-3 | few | CAIRGTEGPNYGYTF | TGTGCCATCAGAGGGACGGAAGGTCCGAACTATGGCTACACCTTC
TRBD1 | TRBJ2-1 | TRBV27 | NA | CASSLYARQGAAYNEQFF | TGTGCCAGCAGTTTATACGCCCGGCAGGGGGCGGCATACAATGAGCAGTTCTTC
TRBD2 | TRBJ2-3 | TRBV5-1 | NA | CASSLGGLAGDTDTQYF | TGCGCCAGCAGCTTGGGGGGACTAGCGGGAGACACAGATACGCAGTATTTT
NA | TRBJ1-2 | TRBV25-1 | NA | CASSNFYGYTF | TGTGCCAGCAGTAATTTCTATGGCTACACCTTC
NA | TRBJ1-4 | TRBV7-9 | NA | CARFYVSRREEKLFF | TGTGCCAGATTTTATGTTTCCCGGCGGGAGGAAAAACTGTTTTTT
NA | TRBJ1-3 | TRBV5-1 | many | CASSLIPISGNTIYF | TGCGCCAGCAGCTTAATTCCCATCTCTGGAAACACCATATATTTT
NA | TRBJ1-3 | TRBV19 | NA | CASSPPSGGPSGNTIYF | TGTGCCAGTAGTCCCCCATCGGGGGGACCCTCTGGAAACACCATATATTTT
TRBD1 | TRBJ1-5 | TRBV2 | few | CASRGTGDSNQPQHF | TGTGCCAGCAGAGGGACAGGTGATAGCAATCAGCCCCAGCATTTT
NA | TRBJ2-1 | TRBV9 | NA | CASSEQHLYNEQFF | TGTGCCAGCAGCGAACAGCACCTATACAATGAGCAGTTCTTC
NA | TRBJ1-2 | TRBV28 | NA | CASSSPLDGPSGYTF | TGTGCCAGCAGTTCTCCACTCGACGGACCCAGTGGCTACACCTTC
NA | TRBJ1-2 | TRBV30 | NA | CAWVLRGSYGYTF | TGTGCCTGGGTCCTACGGGGTTCCTATGGCTACACCTTC
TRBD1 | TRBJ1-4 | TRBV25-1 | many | CASSEHNRGGGEKLFF | TGTGCCAGCAGTGAGCATAACAGGGGAGGAGGTGAAAAACTGTTTTTT
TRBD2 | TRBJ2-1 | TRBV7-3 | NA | CASSASPLAGSNEQFF | TGTGCCAGCAGCGCCAGCCCGCTAGCGGGGAGCAATGAGCAGTTCTTC
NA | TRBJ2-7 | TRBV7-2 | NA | CASSLIGYQQYF | TGTGCCAGCAGCTTAATCGGGTATCAGCAGTACTTC
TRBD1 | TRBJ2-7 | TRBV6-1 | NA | CASKVDRDYEQYF | TGTGCCAGCAAGGTTGACAGGGACTACGAGCAGTACTTC
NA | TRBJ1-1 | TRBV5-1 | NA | CASSLEGTSTEAFF | TGCGCCAGCAGCTTGGAGGGGACTTCCACTGAAGCTTTCTTT
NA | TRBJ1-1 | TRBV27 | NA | CASRGFVGNAEAFF | TGTGCCAGCAGGGGATTTGTGGGTAACGCTGAAGCTTTCTTT
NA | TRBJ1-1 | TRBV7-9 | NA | CASSPTGSRNTEAFF | TGTGCCAGCAGCCCAACAGGGTCGAGGAACACTGAAGCTTTCTTT
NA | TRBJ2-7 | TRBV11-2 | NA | CASSKLRTGEQYF | TGTGCCAGCAGCAAACTTCGGACCGGCGAGCAGTACTTC
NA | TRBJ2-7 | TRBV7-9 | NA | CASSQFAGPYEQYF | TGCGCCAGCAGCCAATTTGCGGGGCCCTACGAGCAGTACTTC
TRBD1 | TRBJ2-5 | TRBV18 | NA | CASSRDRKETQYF | TGTGCCAGCTCCCGGGACAGAAAAGAGACCCAGTACTTC
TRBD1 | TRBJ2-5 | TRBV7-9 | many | CASSLQQGAETQYF | TGTGCCAGCAGCTTACAACAGGGGGCGGAGACCCAGTACTTC
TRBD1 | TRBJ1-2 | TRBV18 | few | CASSPGQGVVGGYTF | TGTGCCAGCTCACCAGGCCAGGGGGTAGTTGGTGGCTACACCTTC
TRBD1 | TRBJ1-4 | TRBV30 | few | CAWQGPGGLNEKLFF | TGTGCCTGGCAAGGACCAGGGGGTTTAAATGAAAAACTGTTTTTT
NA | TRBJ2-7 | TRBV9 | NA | CASSTEGQATYEQYF | TGTGCCAGCAGCACCGAGGGGCAGGCGACTTACGAGCAGTACTTC
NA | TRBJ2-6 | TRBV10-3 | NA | CAISYSRFRDRSGANVLTF | TGTGCCATCTCTTATAGTCGGTTCAGGGACCGATCTGGGGCCAACGTCCTGACTTTC
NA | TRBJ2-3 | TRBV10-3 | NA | CAISGLASNTDTQYF | TGTGCCATCAGTGGTCTAGCTTCGAACACAGATACGCAGTATTTT
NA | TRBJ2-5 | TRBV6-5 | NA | CASSDQGARETQYF | TGTGCCAGCAGTGACCAAGGCGCCCGGGAGACCCAGTACTTC
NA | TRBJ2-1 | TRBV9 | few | CASSVPDGSGEQFF | TGTGCCAGCAGCGTCCCCGACGGTAGCGGTGAGCAGTTCTTC
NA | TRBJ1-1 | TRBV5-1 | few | CASSLGTNTEAFF | TGCGCCAGCAGCTTGGGAACAAACACTGAAGCTTTCTTT
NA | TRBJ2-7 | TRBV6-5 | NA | CATSSTGEGRQYF | TGTGCCACCTCTTCAACAGGTGAAGGGCGGCAGTACTTC
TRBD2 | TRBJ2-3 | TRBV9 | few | CASSVEGSGSRTQYF | TGTGCCAGCAGCGTAGAAGGTAGCGGGTCCCGGACGCAGTATTTT
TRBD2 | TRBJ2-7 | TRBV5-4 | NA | CASSKGLAGVYEQYF | TGTGCCAGCAGCAAGGGACTAGCGGGAGTCTACGAGCAGTACTTC
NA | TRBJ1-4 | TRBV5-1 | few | CASSLYNSNNEKLFF | TGCGCCAGCAGCTTGTATAACAGTAATAATGAAAAACTGTTTTTT
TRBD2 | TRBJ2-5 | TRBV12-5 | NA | CASGPLASGRAETQYF | TGTGCTAGTGGTCCGTTGGCTAGCGGGAGGGCAGAGACCCAGTACTTC
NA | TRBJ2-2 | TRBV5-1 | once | CASSLEGLRAGELFF | TGCGCCAGCAGCTTGGAGGGGCTGCGCGCCGGGGAGCTGTTTTTT
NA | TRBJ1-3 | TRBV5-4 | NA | CASSLVGGGGNTIYF | TGTGCCAGCAGCTTGGTCGGAGGAGGTGGAAACACCATATATTTT
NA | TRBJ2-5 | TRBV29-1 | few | CSVELTGIQETQYF | TGCAGCGTTGAACTCACAGGAATTCAAGAGACCCAGTACTTC
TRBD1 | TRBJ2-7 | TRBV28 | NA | CASSPSRGRRIGEQYF | TGTGCCAGCAGCCCCTCCAGGGGGAGACGGATAGGGGAGCAGTACTTC
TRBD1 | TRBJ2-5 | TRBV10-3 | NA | CAISASGGRETQYF | TGTGCCATCAGTGCCTCAGGGGGCCGAGAGACCCAGTACTTC
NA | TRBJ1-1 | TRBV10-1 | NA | CASRRDLNTEAFF | TGCGCCAGCAGAAGGGACTTGAACACTGAAGCTTTCTTT
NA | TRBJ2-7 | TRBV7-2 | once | CASSGLTASYEQYF | TGTGCCAGCAGCGGCCTGACAGCCTCCTACGAGCAGTACTTC
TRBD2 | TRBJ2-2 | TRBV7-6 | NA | CASSQGGGLAGELFF | TGTGCCAGCAGCCAGGGCGGGGGACTCGCCGGGGAGCTGTTTTTT
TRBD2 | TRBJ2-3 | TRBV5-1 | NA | CASSYTSGSADTQYF | TGCGCCAGCAGCTACACTAGCGGGAGCGCAGATACGCAGTATTTT